The clone carrying this T cell receptor (beta chain) has a handful of counts. The CDR3 consists of 13 residues. Germline trimming cut 10 bases from V and 7 bases from J; bases unmatched to any gene: 6. Looked up from germline, CDR1 is MNHEY and CDR2 is SVGAGI. The record originates from a study of blood T cell repertoires in COVID-19. On the study more broadly: Acute and convalescent COVID-19 samples came from the United States, Italy and Spain. From T cells, B-cell-depleted T cells, or PBMCs came the material, which was cDNA or gDNA.

In the original analysis: Amplification from reference gene primers served as the basis for estimated nucleated cell counts. Produced via immunoSEQ multiplex PCR; TCRdb's table is partial and in-frame only. V and J calls and clone size are those listed in that table; D and trimming were worked out from the DNA. The sample has some 13,000 clones, over 75% seen once. This receptor was taken from a human donor in a cohort sampled during active COVID-19. The sequencing input was peripheral blood. The gene calls are TRBV6-5 and TRBJ1-4; 10 positions match TRBD1. CDR3 loop: CATARDRGEKLFF. In DNA form, the CDR3 reads TGTGCCACTGCCCGGGACAGGGGTGAAAAACTGTTTTTT.